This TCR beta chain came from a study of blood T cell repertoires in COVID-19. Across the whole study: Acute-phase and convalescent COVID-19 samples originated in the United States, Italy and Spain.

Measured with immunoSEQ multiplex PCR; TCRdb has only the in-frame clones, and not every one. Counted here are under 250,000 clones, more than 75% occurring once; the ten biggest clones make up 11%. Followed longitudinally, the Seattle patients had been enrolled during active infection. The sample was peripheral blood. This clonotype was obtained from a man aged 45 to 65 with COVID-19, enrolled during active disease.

The CDR3 bases are TGTGCCAGTAGTGACAGGGAGAATTCACCCCTCCACTTT. Its translation is CASSDRENSPLHF. The chain joins TRBV19 to TRBJ1-6; 7 bases align to TRBD1. The CDR3 runs to 13 residues. Trimming took 5 bases from V and 7 from J; bases not matched to a gene: 2. Germline CDR1 is LNHDA and CDR2 is SQIVND (reference sequence).